A single sample is the source of the 18 T cell receptor beta chains below, sequenced in a study of Ad26.COV2.S vaccination and SARS-CoV-2 variants (dated by TCRdb to about 2021). Libraries were built with the immunoSEQ multiplex PCR assay. The source is immuneACCESS, and TCRdb retained only in-frame sequences with V and J called. Part of the clones is not carried over; for the studies checked, unresolved V genes explain less than half of this, and the remainder is unexplained. In all, the sample holds hundreds of thousands of clones, and roughly 90% of those were seen once. The top ten hold over 1.3% of the sample. The meaning of the sample's treatment or condition label: 15 to 20 received Ad26.COV2.S at low or high dose, single or two shots; a few received placebo; per-sample allocation not given. Repertoires of vaccine and placebo recipients were sequenced from samples collected on day 63 after the first injection.

The specimen was peripheral blood, collected in a trial of Ad26.COV2.S vaccine versus placebo. The receptors were gathered from a person between 18 and 59 years old who received the Ad26.COV2.S COVID-19 vaccine or a placebo.

The rearrangement uses TRBV19 and TRBJ1-2; the match to TRBD1 covers 9 bases. CDR1 is LNHDA, CDR2 SQIVND, per germline (reference sequence). V lost 9 bases and J lost 9; bases outside the gene matches: 5. The CDR3 runs to 11 residues. CDR3 sequence: CASLQGASYTF. The CDR3 DNA sequence: TGTGCCAGCCTACAGGGGGCGAGCTACACCTTC.

The V gene is TRBV11-1, the J gene TRBJ2-1; D is undetermined. V was cut by 7 bases and J by 0 bases, with 10 bases left in between. Per germline, CDR1 SGHAT and CDR2 FQDESV (reference sequence). The CDR3 length is 14 residues. CDR3 residues: CASNTLSSYNEQFF. The CDR3 DNA reads as TGTGCCAGCAACACCTTGAGCTCCTACAATGAGCAGTTCTTC.

The sample holds one count of this clone. V is TRBV12-3 or TRBV12-4 and J is TRBJ2-7; D remains ambiguous. The CDR3 loop spans 13 amino acids. Trimming removed 4 bases from V and 3 bases from J, with 10 bases in between. This chain's CDR3 is CASSSRPNYEQYF. DNA of the CDR3: TGTGCCAGCAGTTCCCGTCCGAACTACGAGCAGTACTTC.

The V call is TRBV18, the J call TRBJ2-5, with 9 bases that match TRBD1. Germline assignment: CDR1 KGHSH and CDR2 LQKENI. This CDR3 spans 17 amino acids. With V trimmed by 4 bases and J by 2 bases, 11 bases remained unmatched. The CDR3 protein is CASSLIGDRALQETQYF. In DNA form, the CDR3 reads TGTGCCAGCTCACTCATAGGGGACAGGGCCCTACAAGAGACCCAGTACTTC.

V gene TRBV5-5 combines with J gene TRBJ2-1; D is undetermined. The CDR3 runs 11 residues. Trimming took off 2 bases at V and 6 bases at J, with 3 bases between the two ends. The germline V gene has CDR1 SGHKS and CDR2 YYEKEE (reference sequence). As DNA, the CDR3 is TGTGCCAGCAGCTTTGGCAATGAGCAGTTCTTC. Its protein product is CASSFGNEQFF.

This chain links TRBV14 with TRBJ1-1, with TRBD1 matching over 7 bases. The V and J ends lost 4 bases and 6 bases, in that order; junction bases with no gene match: 11. There are 15 residues in the CDR3. Germline CDR1 is SGHDN and CDR2 is FVKESK. CDR3 amino acids: CASSLATRGSPEAFF. In DNA form, the CDR3 reads TGTGCCAGCAGCCTAGCCACCAGGGGGTCACCTGAAGCTTTCTTT. The full variable domain, rest sourced from reference TRBV14 and TRBJ1-1, is EAGVTQFPSHSVIEKGQTVTLRCDPISGHDNLYWYRRVMGKEIKFLLHFVKESKQDESGMPNNRFLAERTGGTYSTLKVQPAELEDSGVYFCASSLATRGSPEAFFGQGTRLTVV.

The rearrangement joins TRBV10-3 to TRBJ2-1; no reliable D call. The CDR3 sequence is 13 residues long. V lost 3 bases to trimming and J lost 6 bases, with 9 bases between them. Germline lookup yields CDR1 ENHRY and CDR2 SYGVKD. Here the CDR3 reads CAISEAPGNEQFF. For the CDR3, the DNA is TGTGCCATCAGTGAAGCGCCGGGCAATGAGCAGTTCTTC.

This clone occurred many times. J is TRBJ2-7 and V is TRBV10-3; D remains unclear. Trimming shortened V by 2 bases and J by 0 bases, and 8 bases separated the two germline ends. CDR3 length equals 14 residues. Germline CDR1 reads ENHRY; CDR2 reads SYGVKD. The CDR3 loop is CAISEQGPSYEQYF. CDR3 coding DNA: TGTGCCATCAGTGAGCAAGGGCCCTCCTACGAGCAGTACTTC.

This clone has just one count. V is TRBV7-8 and J is TRBJ2-1; D is ambiguous. Trimming removed 7 bases at V and 15 bases at J, with 16 bases between. Germline V lookup: CDR1 SGHVS, CDR2 FQNEAQ. CDR3 length: 11 amino acids. CDR3: CASTLETRLFF. CDR3 bases: TGTGCCAGCACGCTCGAGACCCGGTTGTTCTTC.

The V call is TRBV12-3 or TRBV12-4, the J call TRBJ1-2; D not certain. This CDR3 contains 13 residues. V was pared by 5 bases and J by 1 base, with 8 bases between. The CDR3 sequence is CASSQDGNYGYTF. For the CDR3, the DNA is TGTGCCAGCAGTCAGGACGGTAACTATGGCTACACCTTC.

This clone has more than one count but fewer than ten. This chain links TRBV7-9 with TRBJ2-7; D possibly corresponds to TRBD1 (5 bases). Germline V gene sequence: CDR1 SEHNR, CDR2 FQNEAQ (reference sequence). Trimming cost V 5 bases and J 4 bases, with 9 bases left between them. The CDR3 totals 12 residues. CDR3 in amino acids: CASSPDRYEQYF. The CDR3 DNA follows: TGTGCCAGCAGCCCTGACAGATACGAGCAGTACTTC.

J is TRBJ2-2 and V is TRBV5-1, with 13 positions matching TRBD2. Trimming cost V 2 bases and J 6 bases; bases outside gene matches: 4. Germline CDR1 SGHRS, CDR2 YFSETQ. The CDR3 length is 16 residues. CDR3 sequence: CASSFTSGGAPGELFF. The CDR3 DNA reads TGCGCCAGCAGCTTTACTAGCGGGGGGGCCCCCGGGGAGCTGTTTTTT.

V and J are TRBV29-1 and TRBJ2-3, with D tentatively TRBD1 or TRBD2 (5 bases each). Trimming shortened V by 5 bases and J by 1 base, and 10 bases separated the two germline ends. The V gene's germline CDR1 is SQVTM and CDR2 ANQGSEA. The CDR3 spans 13 residues. The CDR3: CSVSGDGTDTQYF. CDR3 DNA sequence: TGCAGCGTTTCCGGGGACGGCACAGATACGCAGTATTTT.

V is TRBV7-6 and J is TRBJ2-7; 10 positions match TRBD1. This CDR3 has 16 amino acids. V lost 0 bases and J lost 3; bases outside the gene matches: 5. Germline values: CDR1 SGHVS, CDR2 FNYEAQ. The DNA of the CDR3 is TGTGCCAGCAGCTTAGCCCCGGGACAGGGGAACTACGAGCAGTACTTC. Protein sequence: CASSLAPGQGNYEQYF.

The V and J genes are TRBV3-1 (or the pseudogene TRBV3-2) and TRBJ1-4; D remains ambiguous. V was cut by 1 base and J by 4 bases, with 13 bases left in between. Germline V gene lookup returns CDR1 LGHDT and CDR2 YNNKEL (reference sequence). The length of the CDR3 is 16 residues. The CDR3: CASSQVSAGNNEKLFF. The CDR3 DNA sequence: TGTGCCAGCAGCCAAGTTAGTGCCGGGAATAATGAAAAACTGTTTTTT.

The V call is TRBV14, the J call TRBJ2-7; 7 bases fit TRBD2. Germline trimming cut 4 bases from V and 2 bases from J; bases unmatched to any gene: 2. Germline lookup yields CDR1 SGHDN and CDR2 FVKESK. This CDR3 is 13 amino acids long. The CDR3 sequence is CASSLGLAYEQYF. For the CDR3, the DNA is TGTGCCAGCAGCCTCGGACTAGCCTACGAGCAGTACTTC.

The genes are TRBV18 and TRBJ2-2; a possible D gene is TRBD2 (5 bases). Germline CDR1 is KGHSH and CDR2 is LQKENI. V lost 3 bases and J lost 7, with 9 bases in between. The CDR3 is 13 residues long. The CDR3 reads CASSPTGYGELFF. CDR3 coding DNA: TGTGCCAGCTCACCTACGGGGTACGGGGAGCTGTTTTTT.

CDR3 sequence: CASSRTSKNEQFF. As DNA, the CDR3 is TGTGCCAGCAGCCGGACTAGCAAGAATGAGCAGTTCTTC. V is TRBV11-2 and J is TRBJ2-1, with 8 positions matching TRBD2. The trim removed 5 bases at V and 7 bases at J, leaving 4 bases unmatched. The germline CDR1 and CDR2 sequences are SGHAT and FQNNGV. CDR3 length equals 13 residues.